This is a list of T cell receptor beta chains from one sample in a study of graft-versus-host responses after intestinal transplantation. Clones were sequenced by immunoSEQ multiplex PCR, and TCRdb holds only the in-frame ones, with some missing. The repertoire has more than 100,000 clones, approximately 95% of them found once; the top ten carry roughly 3%. Which antigens these TCRs recognize remains unknown. This sample comprised unstimulated CD8+ T cells sorted from spleen or lymph node cells, obtained before intestinal transplant. These TCRs come from a human donor who received an intestinal transplant. The CDR3 runs from the conserved cysteine through the conserved F or W. D genes are given only for firm matches. Clone size is given for some rows only: seen once, a few or many times, or a class if the clone is expanded.

D gene	V gene	J gene	clone size	CDR3 DNA	CDR3 protein
NA	TRBV4-2	TRBJ2-3	NA	TGTGCCAGCAGCCAAGAGGTCAGCACAGATACGCAGTATTTT	CASSQEVSTDTQYF
NA	TRBV5-1	TRBJ2-2	NA	TGCGCCAGCAGCTTGGCCCAGACAGCTAACACCGGGGAGCTGTTTTTT	CASSLAQTANTGELFF
NA	TRBV9	TRBJ2-5	NA	TGTGCCAGCAGCGTAGAGGCAGGGCGGTCAGAGACCCAGTACTTC	CASSVEAGRSETQYF
NA	TRBV28	TRBJ2-7	NA	TGTGCCAGCAGCCCCCAAAGACCCGAGCAGTACTTC	CASSPQRPEQYF
NA	TRBV20-1	TRBJ2-7	NA	TGCAGTCCTAGGGTCCTCTACGAGCAGTACTTC	CSPRVLYEQYF
NA	TRBV4-3	TRBJ1-4	NA	TGCGCCAGCAGCTCAACGCGGAGGGGGGCAGCTAATGAAAAACTGTTTTTT	CASSSTRRGAANEKLFF
NA	TRBV6-5	TRBJ2-5	NA	TGTGCCAGCAGTGCCCATGAGGTAGAGACCCAGTACTTC	CASSAHEVETQYF
NA	TRBV11-2	TRBJ1-5	NA	TGTGCCAGCAGCTTAGGCTCTCAGCCCCAGCATTTT	CASSLGSQPQHF
NA	TRBV15	TRBJ1-1	NA	TGTGCCACCAGCAGAGACGGGTTGAACACTGAAGCTTTCTTT	CATSRDGLNTEAFF
TRBD2	TRBV19	TRBJ2-3	NA	TGTGCCAGTAGTATAGATGGTAGCGGGAGGGCCACAGATACGCAGTATTTT	CASSIDGSGRATDTQYF
TRBD2	TRBV11-2	TRBJ2-1	NA	TGTGCCAGCAGCATCGGGACTAGCAGATACAATGAGCAGTTCTTC	CASSIGTSRYNEQFF
NA	TRBV5-5	TRBJ1-5	NA	TGTGCCAGCAGCCGCGCCGGGGGTGATAGCAATCAGCCCCAGCATTTT	CASSRAGGDSNQPQHF
NA	TRBV7-2	TRBJ1-1	NA	TGTGCCAGCAGCTTCCCGGGTCTGAACACTGAAGCTTTCTTT	CASSFPGLNTEAFF
NA	TRBV11-2	TRBJ2-1	NA	TGTGCCAGCAGCTTAGCCGGTGCCTGGCGGGAGCAGTTCTTC	CASSLAGAWREQFF
NA	TRBV5-6	TRBJ1-2	NA	TGTGCCAGCAGCTCGACCCCCGGGGGGGGAGGCTACACCTTC	CASSSTPGGGGYTF
NA	TRBV27	TRBJ2-7	NA	TGTGCCAGCAGTCCGACGATAACCAACTACGAGCAGTACTTC	CASSPTITNYEQYF
NA	TRBV5-5	TRBJ2-7	NA	TGTGCCAGCACAGATACCTTTGCCGAGCAGTACTTC	CASTDTFAEQYF
TRBD1	TRBV27	TRBJ1-2	NA	TGTGCCAGCAGTTCCGGGACAGGGGACCTCTATGGCTACACCTTC	CASSSGTGDLYGYTF
TRBD2	TRBV2	TRBJ2-3	NA	TGTGCCAGCAGTGAAGCCGGGACTAGCGTTACAGATACGCAGTATTTT	CASSEAGTSVTDTQYF
NA	TRBV4-1	TRBJ2-7	once	TGCGCCAGCAGCCAAGAAGAGGAGGGACATTTGGAGCAGTACTTC	CASSQEEEGHLEQYF
NA	TRBV11-2	TRBJ2-5	NA	TGTGCCAGCAGCATCCGGGACCGGGAGACCCAGTACTTC	CASSIRDRETQYF
TRBD2	TRBV2	TRBJ2-3	once	TGTGCCAGCTGCTGTCTAGCGGACACAGATACGCAGTATTTT	CASCCLADTDTQYF
NA	TRBV21-1	TRBJ1-1	NA	TGTGCCAGTCCGGACAGGTGGAACACTGAAGCTTTCTTT	CASPDRWNTEAFF
TRBD1	TRBV28	TRBJ2-7	NA	TGTGCCAGCAGTTTGTATCCCGGGACAGCAGGATACGAGCAGTACTTC	CASSLYPGTAGYEQYF
NA	TRBV10-3	TRBJ1-3	few	TGTGCCATCACCGACAGGACTAACTCTGGAAACACCATATATTTT	CAITDRTNSGNTIYF
TRBD1	TRBV29-1	TRBJ1-5	NA	TGCAGCGTTGGACCTGGGACAGGGGGAGATCAGCCCCAGCATTTT	CSVGPGTGGDQPQHF
TRBD1	TRBV4-2	TRBJ1-1	NA	TGTGCCAGCAGCCAAGCGACAGGGCAGAACACTGAAGCTTTCTTT	CASSQATGQNTEAFF
NA	TRBV19	TRBJ2-7	NA	TGTGCCAGTAGTATGCTGGGATTTGTCTACGAGCAGTACTTC	CASSMLGFVYEQYF
NA	TRBV6-5	TRBJ2-5	once	TGTGCCAGCAGTTCCCTGGGGTCACCCCAAGAGACCCAGTACTTC	CASSSLGSPQETQYF
NA	TRBV10-3	TRBJ1-5	NA	TGTGCCATCAGTGAGTCTCTAACAGGCGTCCCTCCCCAGCATTTT	CAISESLTGVPPQHF
TRBD2	TRBV28	TRBJ2-1	NA	TGTGCCAGCAGTTTAAGGCGGGAGACTAATGAGCAGTTCTTC	CASSLRRETNEQFF
NA	TRBV6-6	TRBJ2-7	NA	TGTGCCAGCACACAACGGAGCTCCTACGAGCAGTACTTC	CASTQRSSYEQYF
TRBD1	TRBV27	TRBJ2-1	NA	TGTGCCAGCAGTTTATGGGACAGCTACAATGAGCAGTTCTTC	CASSLWDSYNEQFF
TRBD1	TRBV28	TRBJ2-7	NA	TGTGCCAGCGGAACCGGGACAGGGAAGGAGGAGCAGTACTTC	CASGTGTGKEEQYF
NA	TRBV4-1	TRBJ1-2	once	TGCGCCAGCAGCCAAGATGAAACAAGGGGGACCTATGGCTACACCTTC	CASSQDETRGTYGYTF
NA	TRBV27	TRBJ1-1	NA	TGTGCCAGCAGCCTCTCAGGGGTAGGCGAAGCTTTCTTT	CASSLSGVGEAFF
NA	TRBV27	TRBJ1-5	NA	TGTGCCAGCAGTTGGGTTGGGAATCAGCCCCAGCATTTT	CASSWVGNQPQHF
TRBD1	TRBV4-2	TRBJ1-4	NA	TGTGCCAGCAGCCCACAGCAGGGGGCGGCTAATGAAAAACTGTTTTTT	CASSPQQGAANEKLFF
TRBD2	TRBV29-1	TRBJ2-5	once	TGCAGCGTTGAGGGTGATAGCGGGAGTTCCCAAGAGACCCAGTACTTC	CSVEGDSGSSQETQYF
NA	TRBV7-9	TRBJ2-7	NA	TGTGCCAGCAGCTTTCCCTCCGAGCAGTACTTC	CASSFPSEQYF